This TCR beta chain was sequenced for a study of blood T cells in healthy people across ages. Study details: Capture via template switching afforded approximately one barcoded beta molecule per two T cells.

General study points: The CMV status of each donor remained undetermined, and this could have confounded shifts in expanded clonotypes. Estimated diversity across one million T cells was deemed an underestimate.

A note on this clonotype: Its cognate antigen is unknown.

The use of a sample-barcoded 5' primer and a J-beta primer mix characterized a second PCR of about 7 to 12 cycles. Using its own MiXCR run on the 5' RACE reads, TCRdb lists one record per CDR3 protein. The repertoire holds about 380,000 distinct CDR3 sequences, with 45% to 60% as singletons. Sequenced: blood. This receptor was obtained from a man aged 60-69 years in good health.

In nucleotides, the CDR3 is TGTGCCAGCAGGCAGGGGCCCACAGATACGCAGTATTTT. This codes for CASRQGPTDTQYF. The chain uses TRBV3-1 and TRBJ2-3; weak D call: TRBD1 (6 bases). With 6 bases removed from V and 2 bases from J, the gap between germline ends came to 9 bases. This CDR3 comprises 13 residues. Germline loops: CDR1 LGHDT, CDR2 YNNKEL (reference sequence).